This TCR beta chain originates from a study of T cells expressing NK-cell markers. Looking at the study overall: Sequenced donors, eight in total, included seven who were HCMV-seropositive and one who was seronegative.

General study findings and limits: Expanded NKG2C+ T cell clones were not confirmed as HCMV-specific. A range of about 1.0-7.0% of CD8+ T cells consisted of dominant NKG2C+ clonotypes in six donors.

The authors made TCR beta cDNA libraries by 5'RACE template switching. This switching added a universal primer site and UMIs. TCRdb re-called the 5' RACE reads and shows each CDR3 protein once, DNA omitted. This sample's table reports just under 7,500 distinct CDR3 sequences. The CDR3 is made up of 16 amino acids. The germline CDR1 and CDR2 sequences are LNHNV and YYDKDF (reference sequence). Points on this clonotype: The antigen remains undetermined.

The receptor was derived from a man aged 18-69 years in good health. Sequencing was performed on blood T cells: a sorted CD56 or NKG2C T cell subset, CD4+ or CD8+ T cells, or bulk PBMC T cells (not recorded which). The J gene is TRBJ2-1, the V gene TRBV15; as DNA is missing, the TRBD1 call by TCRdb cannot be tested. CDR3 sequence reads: CATSSLTGGSYNEQFF. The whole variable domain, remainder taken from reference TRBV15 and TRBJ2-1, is DAMVIQNPRYQVTQFGKPVTLSCSQTLNHNVMYWYQQKSSQAPKLLFHYYDKDFNNEADTPDNFQSRRPNTSFCFLDIRSPGLGDTAMYLCATSSLTGGSYNEQFFGPGTRLTVL.